What follows is one TCR beta chain and its context. This record comes from a study of blood T cell repertoires in COVID-19. CDR1 SGHRS and CDR2 YFSETQ come from the germline V gene. V was shortened by 1 base and J by 0 bases, with 19 bases between the two germline ends. The CDR3 extends over 18 amino acids. The cohort comprised adults aged about 18 to 100 years residing in about two dozen US areas. Either two negative PCRs, clearance, or symptom resolution qualified Cohort 3 donors as recovered. As originally analysed: For nucleated cells, counts were estimated from reference gene primer amplification. Clones were read by immunoSEQ multiplex PCR, and TCRdb kept only the in-frame ones, dropping some. V and J calls and clone size are copied from that table; D and trimming were computed from the DNA. The sample carries roughly 250,000 clones, 85% to 90% recorded once.

This sequence was found in a man in his forties or fifties who had recovered from COVID-19. The chain recombines TRBV5-1 with TRBJ1-1; a weak D match, TRBD1 (6 bases). The sample was PBMCs or T cells enriched from blood (not recorded which). The CDR3 bases are TGCGCCAGCAGCTTGTTGACAGGCAAGAGACGTTTGAACACTGAAGCTTTCTTT. Its protein product is CASSLLTGKRRLNTEAFF.